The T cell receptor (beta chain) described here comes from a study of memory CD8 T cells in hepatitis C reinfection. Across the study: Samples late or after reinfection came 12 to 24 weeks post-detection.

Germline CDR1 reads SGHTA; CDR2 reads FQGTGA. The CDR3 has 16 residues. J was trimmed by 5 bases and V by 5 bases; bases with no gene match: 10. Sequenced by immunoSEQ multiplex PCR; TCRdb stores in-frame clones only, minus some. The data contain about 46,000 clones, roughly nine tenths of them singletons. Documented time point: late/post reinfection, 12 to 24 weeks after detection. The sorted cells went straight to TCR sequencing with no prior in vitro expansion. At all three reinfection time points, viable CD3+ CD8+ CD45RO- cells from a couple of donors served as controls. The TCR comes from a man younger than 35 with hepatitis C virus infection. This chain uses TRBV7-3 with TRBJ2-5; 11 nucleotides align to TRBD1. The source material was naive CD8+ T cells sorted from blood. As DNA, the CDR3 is TGTGCCAGCAGCCAAACCGGACAGGGGGCTTCGGAGACCCAGTACTTC. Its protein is CASSQTGQGASETQYF.